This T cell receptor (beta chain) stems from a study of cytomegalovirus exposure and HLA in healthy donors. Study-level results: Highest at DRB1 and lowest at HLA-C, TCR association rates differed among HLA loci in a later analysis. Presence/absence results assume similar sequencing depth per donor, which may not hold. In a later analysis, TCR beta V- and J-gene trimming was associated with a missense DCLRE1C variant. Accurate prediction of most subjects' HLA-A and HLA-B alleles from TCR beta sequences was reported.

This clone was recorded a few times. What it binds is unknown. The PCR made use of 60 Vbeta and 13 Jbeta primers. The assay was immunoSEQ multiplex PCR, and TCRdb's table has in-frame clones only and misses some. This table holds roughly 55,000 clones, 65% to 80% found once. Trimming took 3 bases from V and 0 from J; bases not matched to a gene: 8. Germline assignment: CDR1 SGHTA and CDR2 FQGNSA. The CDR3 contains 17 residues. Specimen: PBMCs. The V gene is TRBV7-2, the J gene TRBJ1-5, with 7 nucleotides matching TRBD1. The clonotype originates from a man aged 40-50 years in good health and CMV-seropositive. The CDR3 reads CASSLIQGSYSNQPQHF. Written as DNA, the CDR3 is TGTGCCAGCAGCTTGATACAGGGGTCGTATAGCAATCAGCCCCAGCATTTT.